The clone carrying this T cell receptor beta chain has only a few counts. The data are from a study of patients and donors after allogeneic stem cell transplantation. Germline V lookup: CDR1 SQVTM, CDR2 ANQGSEA. CDR3 length: 13 amino acids. Trimming pared 3 bases from V and 2 bases from J, leaving 8 bases between. Using its own MiXCR run on the RT-PCR reads, TCRdb lists one record per CDR3 protein. The top ten clones hold around a tenth of a sample with 200,000 to 250,000 distinct CDR3 sequences, roughly 13% of them seen once. The TCR was taken from a human donor who was either an allogeneic HSCT recipient or a stem cell or donor lymphocyte infusion donor (not recorded which). It is not recorded whose cells these are; they may come from a transplant donor. The rearrangement joins TRBV29-1 to TRBJ1-5; D gene ambiguous. Sequenced sample: blood, either unsorted or a sorted T cell fraction (not recorded which). CDR3: CSVEVSGNQPQHF. As DNA, the CDR3 is TGCAGCGTTGAGGTCAGCGGCAATCAGCCCCAGCATTTT.